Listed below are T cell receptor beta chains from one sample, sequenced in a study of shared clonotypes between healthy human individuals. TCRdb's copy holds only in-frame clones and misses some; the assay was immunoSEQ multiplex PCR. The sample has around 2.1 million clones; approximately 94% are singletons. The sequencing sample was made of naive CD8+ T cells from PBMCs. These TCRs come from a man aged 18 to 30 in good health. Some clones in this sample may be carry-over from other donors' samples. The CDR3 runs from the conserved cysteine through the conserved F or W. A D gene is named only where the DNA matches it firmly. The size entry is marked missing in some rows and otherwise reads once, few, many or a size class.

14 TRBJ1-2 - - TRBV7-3 TGTGCCAGCAGCTTACTGGGGTCGGGGTCTGGCTACACCTTC CASSLLGSGSGYTF
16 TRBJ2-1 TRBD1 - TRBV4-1 TGCGCCAGCAGCCAGGGCGGGACAGGTGTATTGGGTGAGCAGTTCTTC CASSQGGTGVLGEQFF
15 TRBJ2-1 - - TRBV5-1 TGCGCCAGCAGCTCAACCGGGTCCCCGTACAATGAGCAGTTCTTC CASSSTGSPYNEQFF
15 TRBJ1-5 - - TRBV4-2 TGTGCCAGCAGCCAAGAACAGTGGTCCAATCAGCCCCAGCATTTT CASSQEQWSNQPQHF
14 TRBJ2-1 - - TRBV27 TGTGCCAGCAAGCTCCAGGGAGCGATCGATGAGCAGTTCTTC CASKLQGAIDEQFF
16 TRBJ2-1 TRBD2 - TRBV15 TGTGCCACCAGCAGAGGGGTAGGGCGGGAGAACAATGAGCAGTTCTTC CATSRGVGRENNEQFF
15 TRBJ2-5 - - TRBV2 TGTGCCAGCCTCCTCGGCAGGGAGGCGGGAGAGACCCAGTACTTC CASLLGREAGETQYF
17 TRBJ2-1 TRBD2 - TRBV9 TGTGCCAGCAGCGTAGGCGGGAGGTCTAGCTCCTACAATGAGCAGTTCTTC CASSVGGRSSSYNEQFF
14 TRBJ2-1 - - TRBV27 TGTGCCAGCAGGGGAGGACAGATGGACAATGAGCAGTTCTTC CASRGGQMDNEQFF
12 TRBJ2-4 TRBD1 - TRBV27 TGTGCCAGCAGTGGGACAGGGGACATTCAGTACTTC CASSGTGDIQYF
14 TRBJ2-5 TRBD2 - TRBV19 TGTGCCAGTAGTATTGCGGGAGCGAAGAAGGGCCAGTACTTC CASSIAGAKKGQYF
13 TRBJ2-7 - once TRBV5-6 TGTGCCAGCAGCTGGGGTACAGGGAGCGAGCAGTACTTC CASSWGTGSEQYF
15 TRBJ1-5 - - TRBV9 TGTGCCAGCAGCGTAGGGAGTTCCGGCAATCAGCCCCAGCATTTT CASSVGSSGNQPQHF
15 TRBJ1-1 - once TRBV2 TGTGCCAGCAGTGAAGGAAACCGGGGCCATGGTGAAGCTTTCTTT CASSEGNRGHGEAFF
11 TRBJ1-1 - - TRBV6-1 TGTGCCAGCAGTTTTACAGGGAGAGCTTTCTTT CASSFTGRAFF
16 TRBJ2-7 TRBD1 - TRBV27 TGTGCCAGCAGTTTATTGCCGGGACAGGGCTTTGCCGAGCAGTACTTC CASSLLPGQGFAEQYF
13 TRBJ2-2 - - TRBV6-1 TGTGCCAGCCGGTCGGAGGTCCCCGGGGAGCTGTTTTTT CASRSEVPGELFF
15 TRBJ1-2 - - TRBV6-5 TGTGCCAGCAGTTACTCGTTAGGCGTAGACTATGGCTACACCTTC CASSYSLGVDYGYTF
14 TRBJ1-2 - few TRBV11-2 TGTGCCAGCAGCTCCCGTGACAGGACGGGAGACTACACCTTC CASSSRDRTGDYTF
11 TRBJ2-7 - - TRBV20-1 TGCAGTGCTAGAGTTGTGGGTGAGCAGTACTTC CSARVVGEQYF